The 29 T cell receptor beta chains reported below all come from one sample, sequenced in a study of T cell responses to AZD1222 COVID-19 vaccine. This table comes from immunoSEQ multiplex PCR, and its TCRdb copy is limited to in-frame clones, with some not included. This table holds about 150,000 clones, about nine tenths found once. Sequenced here: peripheral blood, sampled 28 days after the second AZD1222 dose. The source of these receptors is an adult who received the AZD1222 COVID-19 vaccine.

The J gene is TRBJ2-3, the V gene TRBV27, with TRBD1 identical over 9 bases. The CDR3 covers 14 residues. CDR1 is MNHEY, CDR2 SMNVEV, per germline (reference sequence). V lost 5 bases, J lost 4 bases, and 4 bases stayed unmatched. The DNA for the CDR3 is TGTGCCAGCAGTCAGACAGGGGGGGCAGATACGCAGTATTTT. Encoded protein: CASSQTGGADTQYF.

This chain links TRBV7-6 with TRBJ1-5; 7 bases are a match to TRBD1. V was pared by 6 bases and J by 5 bases, with 4 bases of the junction left unmatched. Germline V lookup: CDR1 SGHVS, CDR2 FNYEAQ. CDR3 length equals 13 residues. In nucleotides, the CDR3 is TGTGCCAGCAGTCAACAGGGGTATCAGCCCCAGCATTTT. Translated: CASSQQGYQPQHF. Supplemented by reference TRBV7-6 and TRBJ1-5, the full variable domain reads GAGVSQSPRYKVTKRGQDVALRCDPISGHVSLYWYRQALGQGPEFLTYFNYEAQQDKSGLPNDRFSAERPEGSISTLTIQRTEQRDSAMYRCASSQQGYQPQHFGDGTRLSIL.

The chain has TRBV4-1 and TRBJ1-2, with no clear D. Trimming cost V 0 bases and J 1 base, with 3 bases left between them. Germline V lookup: CDR1 MGHRA, CDR2 YSYEKL. The CDR3 is 13 amino acids. The CDR3 sequence: CASSQDNNYGYTF. The CDR3 DNA sequence: TGCGCCAGCAGCCAAGACAATAACTATGGCTACACCTTC.

The V call is TRBV10-3, the J call TRBJ2-4, with 7 bases identical to TRBD2. The CDR3 has 17 residues. The trim removed 0 bases at V and 3 bases at J, leaving 8 bases unmatched. In germline, CDR1 is ENHRY, CDR2 SYGVKD. CDR3: CAISESTAGAGKNIQYF. The DNA for the CDR3 is TGTGCCATCAGTGAGTCGACGGCGGGAGCGGGCAAAAACATTCAGTACTTC.

The genes are TRBV24-1 and TRBJ2-7; D is tentatively TRBD1 or TRBD2 (5 bases each). Germline assignment: CDR1 KGHDR and CDR2 SFDVKD. The CDR3 loop spans 16 amino acids. Trimming removed 1 base at V and 4 bases at J, with 16 bases between. The CDR3 nucleotides are TGTGCCACCAGTGATTTAGGGACCCTTTTTGGATACGAGCAGTACTTC. This codes for CATSDLGTLFGYEQYF.

V usage is TRBV10-1 and J usage is TRBJ2-1, with 8 bases lining up with TRBD2. V was pared by 9 bases and J by 0 bases, with 7 bases of the junction left unmatched. Germline V lookup: CDR1 WNHNN, CDR2 SYGVQD (reference sequence). This CDR3 region has 15 residues. CDR3 nucleotide sequence: TGCGCCAGAGCGTCGGGGGGGCCCTCCTACAATGAGCAGTTCTTC. This encodes CARASGGPSYNEQFF.

V gene TRBV10-2 combines with J gene TRBJ1-5; 7 nucleotides line up with TRBD1. V lost 6 bases and J lost 5; bases outside the gene matches: 4. The CDR3 is 13 residues long. Germline V CDR1 and CDR2: WSHSY, SAAADI. The CDR3: CASRGTGDQPQHF. Here the CDR3 DNA reads TGCGCCAGCAGGGGTACAGGGGATCAGCCCCAGCATTTT.

V is TRBV24-1 and J is TRBJ2-7, with D perhaps matching TRBD2 (5 bases). Deletions cut 4 bases from V and 7 bases from J, with 13 bases between. Germline V gives CDR1 KGHDR, CDR2 SFDVKD. This CDR3 comprises 13 residues. Here the CDR3 DNA reads TGTGCCACCAGTGAATTTGGACTCGAGGAGCAGTACTTC. Residues: CATSEFGLEEQYF.

The J gene is TRBJ2-3, the V gene TRBV18; 8 bases are a match to TRBD2. This CDR3 contains 16 residues. The V and J ends lost 3 bases and 4 bases, in that order; junction bases with no gene match: 9. The germline gives CDR1 KGHSH, CDR2 LQKENI. CDR3 nucleotides: TGTGCCAGCTCACCGGAAGCGGGAGAGGGGGCAGATACGCAGTATTTT. Translating it yields CASSPEAGEGADTQYF.

This clone was seen just once. The gene calls are TRBV12-3 or TRBV12-4 and TRBJ1-1; the D is unclear. V lost 3 bases and J lost 7, with 9 bases in between. This CDR3 contains 12 residues. CDR3 protein: CASSLGSLEAFF. The CDR3 coding sequence is TGTGCCAGCAGTTTGGGGAGCCTTGAAGCTTTCTTT.

The chain uses TRBV28 and TRBJ1-5; D gene unclear. This CDR3 is 13 amino acids long. Looked up from germline, CDR1 is MDHEN and CDR2 is SYDVKM. V shed 6 bases and J shed 3 bases, with 9 bases lying between them. DNA of the CDR3: TGTGCCAGCAGCCAGGATCTCAATCAGCCCCAGCATTTT. Translation gives CASSQDLNQPQHF.

The rearrangement uses TRBV7-9 and TRBJ1-2; D not resolved. Trimming left V 1 base short and J 4 bases short, with 10 bases between. The CDR3 has 14 residues. Germline V gene lookup returns CDR1 SEHNR and CDR2 FQNEAQ (reference sequence). The CDR3 DNA sequence: TGTGCCAGCAGCTTAGAATCGGCAGGCTATGGCTACACCTTC. It translates to CASSLESAGYGYTF.

This chain uses TRBV2 with TRBJ1-2; 7 bases agree with TRBD1. From germline, CDR1 is SNHLY and CDR2 FYNNEI. The length of the CDR3 is 15 residues. Trimming at V came to 10 bases and at J to 4 bases, leaving 15 bases not matched to a gene. CDR3 in amino acids: CAILNTKDRAYGYTF. The CDR3 nucleotides are TGTGCCATCCTCAACACCAAAGACAGGGCCTATGGCTACACCTTC.

V gene TRBV18 combines with J gene TRBJ2-7, with 7 bases identical to TRBD1. This CDR3 spans 15 amino acids. V shed 3 bases, J shed 4 bases, and the junction held 9 bases outside the gene matches. Germline CDR1 KGHSH, CDR2 LQKENI. The CDR3 protein is CASSPVSRQGYEQYF. The DNA of the CDR3 is TGTGCCAGCTCACCGGTTTCCCGACAGGGTTACGAGCAGTACTTC.

This chain links TRBV11-2 with TRBJ2-1; 13 bases line up with TRBD2. The V gene's germline CDR1 is SGHAT and CDR2 FQNNGV. V was pared by 6 bases and J by 6 bases, with 5 bases of the junction left unmatched. This CDR3 is 15 amino acids long. The chain's CDR3 is CASSGLAGVFNEQFF. The CDR3 bases are TGTGCCAGCAGTGGACTAGCGGGAGTATTCAATGAGCAGTTCTTC.

The rearrangement uses TRBV4-2 and TRBJ1-6; possible D gene TRBD1, 6 bases. The CDR3 has 17 residues. With 0 bases removed from V and 6 bases from J, the gap between germline ends came to 15 bases. The germline gives CDR1 LGHNA, CDR2 YNFKEQ. The CDR3 loop reads CASSQDRVGGANSPLHF. CDR3 bases: TGTGCCAGCAGCCAAGATCGGGTGGGGGGCGCTAATTCACCCCTCCACTTT.

The chain carries TRBV19 and TRBJ2-7; TRBD1 agrees at 10 bases. With V trimmed by 10 bases and J by 0 bases, 6 bases remained unmatched. The length of the CDR3 is 14 residues. Germline V gene data show CDR1 as LNHDA and CDR2 as SQIVND (reference sequence). The CDR3 loop is CATRDRGTSYEQYF. The CDR3 DNA reads TGTGCCACAAGGGACAGGGGCACCTCCTACGAGCAGTACTTC.

The rearrangement uses TRBV4-1 and TRBJ1-1; 9 positions match TRBD1. Germline V CDR1 and CDR2: MGHRA, YSYEKL. This CDR3 has 15 amino acids. The V gene end was trimmed by 3 bases and the J gene end by 3 bases; junction bases not matched to a gene: 5. Here the CDR3 DNA reads TGCGCCAGCAGCCAGGGACAGGGTTTGTACACTGAAGCTTTCTTT. The encoded protein is CASSQGQGLYTEAFF.

The chain carries TRBV6-1 and TRBJ2-7, with D tentatively TRBD2 (6 bases). This CDR3 contains 16 residues. CDR1 and CDR2 (germline): MNHNS, SASEGT. V lost 2 bases and J 2 bases, leaving 16 bases between the germline ends. The CDR3 is CASSENSGGGPYEQYF. The CDR3 nucleotides read TGTGCCAGCAGTGAAAATTCCGGGGGAGGCCCCTACGAGCAGTACTTC.

The V and J genes are TRBV7-9 and TRBJ2-7, with D possibly TRBD2 on 5 matching bases. The CDR3 has 16 residues. V was cut by 4 bases and J by 0 bases, with 16 bases left in between. CDR1 SEHNR and CDR2 FQNEAQ come from the germline V gene (reference sequence). The DNA for the CDR3 is TGTGCCAGCAGCTACCATGGGAGAGCCCTCTCCTACGAGCAGTACTTC. Protein: CASSYHGRALSYEQYF.

The chain joins TRBV5-6 to TRBJ1-1; no definite D call. This CDR3 has 14 residues. The germline V and J ends were trimmed by 3 bases and 8 bases, with 17 bases remaining between them. Germline V CDR1 and CDR2: SGHDT, YYEEEE. CDR3 region: CASSSPPRVVEAFF. DNA of the CDR3: TGTGCCAGCAGCTCGCCCCCGCGGGTAGTCGAAGCTTTCTTT.

V is TRBV27 and J is TRBJ2-2; 14 bases match TRBD2. The V gene's germline CDR1 is MNHEY and CDR2 SMNVEV (reference sequence). The CDR3 consists of 21 residues. J lost 7 bases, V lost 3 bases, and 19 bases had no gene match. CDR3 DNA: TGTGCCAGCAGTTTTCAATTCGCGCCTGGGACTAGCGGGAGAAGGGTCGGGGAGCTGTTTTTT. It codes for CASSFQFAPGTSGRRVGELFF.

This sequence joins TRBV24-1 and TRBJ1-3; 10 nucleotides align to TRBD1. Germline assignment: CDR1 KGHDR and CDR2 SFDVKD. The length of the CDR3 is 16 residues. The trim removed 3 bases at V and 2 bases at J, leaving 3 bases unmatched. CDR3 residues: CATSDAGTGAGNTIYF. CDR3 bases: TGTGCCACCAGTGATGCCGGGACAGGGGCTGGAAACACCATATATTTT.

The chain links TRBV5-1 to TRBJ1-1, with D perhaps matching TRBD1 (5 bases). CDR1 SGHRS and CDR2 YFSETQ come from the germline V gene. The V gene lost 0 bases and the J gene lost 3 bases, with 9 bases spanning the gap. CDR3 size: 14 residues. CDR3 amino acids: CASSLGEGDTEAFF. In nucleotides, the CDR3 is TGCGCCAGCAGCTTGGGGGAAGGGGACACTGAAGCTTTCTTT.

CDR3 sequence (DNA): TGCGCCAGCAGCTTGGAAATTGGTCAGCCCCAGCATTTT. Translated: CASSLEIGQPQHF. The V gene is TRBV5-1, the J gene TRBJ1-5; D is undetermined. The V and J ends lost 0 bases and 6 bases respectively, with 7 bases between them. Germline CDR1 is SGHRS and CDR2 is YFSETQ. The CDR3 is 13 residues long. The variable domain in full, completed from reference TRBV5-1 and TRBJ1-5, reads KAGVTQTPRYLIKTRGQQVTLSCSPISGHRSVSWYQQTPGQGLQFLFEYFSETQRNKGNFPGRFSGRQFSNSRSEMNVSTLELGDSALYLCASSLEIGQPQHFGDGTRLSIL.

A remark on this clone: Its ends do not fully match the called genes, so a read error is possible. This chain links TRBV2 with TRBJ1-5, with 9 positions matching TRBD1. Looked up from germline, CDR1 is SNHLY and CDR2 is FYNNEI. The CDR3 length is 15 residues. CDR3 bases: TGTGCCAGCAGCGAAGGGGACAGGGCCTCTTCGCCCCAGCATTTT. Its protein is CASSEGDRASSPQHF.

The V and J genes are TRBV4-1 and TRBJ2-5; 10 bases align to TRBD1. V dropped 0 bases and J dropped 4; count of bases not matched to a gene: 5. The CDR3 has 16 residues. Germline-derived CDR1 and CDR2 are MGHRA and YSYEKL. The CDR3 DNA sequence: TGCGCCAGCAGCCAAGACGGGACAGGGGACCTAGAGACCCAGTACTTC. This translates into CASSQDGTGDLETQYF.

The chain is built from TRBV5-8 and TRBJ1-6; D gene ambiguous. V was clipped by 4 bases and J by 0 bases, with 8 bases between them. The germline gives CDR1 SGHTS, CDR2 YDEGEE. The CDR3 is made up of 15 amino acids. Here the CDR3 DNA reads TGTGCCAGCAGCGCTCGTAGCTCCTATAATTCACCCCTCCACTTT. This codes for CASSARSSYNSPLHF.

V and J are TRBV18 and TRBJ2-1; TRBD1 aligns across 8 bases. Germline V CDR1 and CDR2: KGHSH, LQKENI. CDR3 length: 16 amino acids. The V and J ends lost 3 bases and 5 bases, in that order; junction bases with no gene match: 9. As DNA, the CDR3 is TGTGCCAGCTCACCCTCTGGGACAGGAGGGCACAATGAGCAGTTCTTC. Protein: CASSPSGTGGHNEQFF.